This T cell receptor beta chain was sequenced for a study of response to subunit inactivated influenza vaccine. The CDR3 length is 13 residues. Deletions cut 4 bases from V and 4 bases from J, with 11 bases between. Per germline, CDR1 SGHRS and CDR2 YFSETQ. This clonotype has more than one count but fewer than ten. TCRdb used MiXCR to reprocess the RT-PCR reads, holding one entry per CDR3 protein. The table shows about 580,000 distinct CDR3 sequences, with less than 15% occurring only once. This chain connects TRBV5-1 to TRBJ1-2; D might be TRBD1 (6 bases). The TCR was taken from a man aged 50 to 60 who received an inactivated influenza vaccine. Here the sequenced sample was PBMCs from blood, taken about 12 days after vaccination. CDR3 sequence (DNA): TGCGCCAGCAGCACGGACAGTACCTATGGCTACACCTTC. Translation: CASSTDSTYGYTF.